The 22 T cell receptor beta chains in this list originate from one sample, sequenced in a study of vaccination effects on CD4 cells after COVID-19. No antigen has been assigned to these receptors. Assay: immunoSEQ multiplex PCR; the TCRdb copy retains only in-frame clones and omits some. The sample carries under 70,000 clones, approximately 71% recorded once. Sequencing was preceded by expansion of antigen-specific CD4+ T cells with viral peptide pools in the ViraFEST assay. Isolating CD4+ T cells followed approximately nine days of culture. Absence of prior SARS-CoV-2 infection characterized the vaccine recipients, who showed negative nucleocapsid antibodies. The source was CD4+ T cells from PBMCs cultured with HCoV-OC43 spike peptides, collected before COVID-19 vaccination. The sample's subset: HCoV-OC43 spike overlapping peptide pool stimulation. The source of these receptors is a human donor who received a COVID-19 vaccine.

The chain has TRBV9 and TRBJ2-1, with D uncertain. In germline, CDR1 is SGDLS, CDR2 YYNGEE. The CDR3 consists of 14 residues. Trimming stripped 0 bases from V and 3 bases from J, with 7 bases between. Here the CDR3 DNA reads TGTGCCAGCAGCGTAGATAGTGGCTACAATGAGCAGTTCTTC. Translating it yields CASSVDSGYNEQFF.

The chain is built from TRBV10-3 and TRBJ2-1; D could derive from TRBD1 or TRBD2 (5 bases each). Trimming took 3 bases from V and 6 from J, leaving 18 bases between them. The CDR3 contains 16 residues. Per germline, CDR1 ENHRY and CDR2 SYGVKD. CDR3 in amino acids: CAISESGFRGANEQFF. In DNA, the CDR3 is TGTGCCATCAGTGAATCAGGGTTTCGGGGTGCCAATGAGCAGTTCTTC.

This chain uses TRBV6-6 with TRBJ2-1; 14 positions agree with TRBD2. This CDR3 contains 15 residues. The germline CDR1 and CDR2 sequences are MNHNY and SVGAGI (reference sequence). The V gene end was trimmed by 2 bases and the J gene end by 8 bases; junction bases not matched to a gene: 2. The CDR3 loop reads CASSYGTSGGDEQFF. CDR3 coding DNA: TGTGCCAGCAGTTACGGGACTAGCGGGGGCGATGAGCAGTTCTTC.

V is TRBV28 and J is TRBJ1-4, with D tentatively TRBD1 (5 bases). This CDR3 contains 13 residues. Trimming cost V 2 bases and J 10 bases, with 11 bases left between them. Germline loops: CDR1 MDHEN, CDR2 SYDVKM. DNA of the CDR3: TGTGCCAGCAGTTTAGGGGGGGTTGGAAAACTGTTTTTT. Amino acids: CASSLGGVGKLFF.

This chain uses TRBV5-1 with TRBJ2-5, with D possibly TRBD2 on 7 matching bases. Germline V gene sequence: CDR1 SGHRS, CDR2 YFSETQ. The CDR3 is 14 residues long. Trimming took off 6 bases at V and 1 base at J, with 13 bases between the two ends. This CDR3 reads CASNGGGPQETQYF. As DNA, the CDR3 is TGCGCCAGCAATGGGGGGGGGCCCCAAGAGACCCAGTACTTC.

The chain is built from TRBV18 and TRBJ1-2; the D is unclear. Between the trimmed V and J ends, which lost 5 bases and 3 bases, there was a span of 13 bases. The CDR3 consists of 14 residues. Per the germline V gene, CDR1 is KGHSH and CDR2 is LQKENI. CDR3 DNA: TGTGCCAGCTCAGAGTCCTATTCCGACTATGGCTACACCTTC. Translating gives CASSESYSDYGYTF.

The V call is TRBV27, the J call TRBJ1-5, with a weak D call TRBD1 (5 bases). The CDR3 loop spans 15 amino acids. Trimming took 0 bases from V and 1 from J, leaving 7 bases between them. Germline V lookup: CDR1 MNHEY, CDR2 SMNVEV (reference sequence). CDR3 loop: CASSLSRVSNQPQHF. CDR3 coding DNA: TGTGCCAGCAGTTTATCCAGGGTGAGCAATCAGCCCCAGCATTTT.

V and J are TRBV30 and TRBJ1-1; 7 bases are shared with TRBD1. Germline V gives CDR1 GTSNPN, CDR2 SVGIG (reference sequence). V shed 2 bases, J shed 5 bases, and the junction held 8 bases outside the gene matches. This CDR3 has 14 residues. CDR3 in DNA: TGTGCCTGGAGTCCGAGACAGGGTAAAACTGAAGCTTTCTTT. This codes for CAWSPRQGKTEAFF.

The CDR3 loop reads CASRIDGGGMADTQYF. The DNA of the CDR3 is TGCGCCAGCAGAATAGACGGGGGCGGGATGGCAGATACGCAGTATTTT. The chain combines TRBV5-1 with TRBJ2-3; the D gene could be TRBD1 or TRBD2 (6 bases each). This CDR3 region has 16 residues. CDR1 is SGHRS and CDR2 is YFSETQ in the germline V gene. Trimming removed 5 bases at V and 4 bases at J, with 20 bases between.

This clone was seen only once. The CDR3 spells CASSRAGAKFYGYTF. The CDR3 DNA follows: TGTGCCAGCAGCCGGGCGGGGGCGAAATTCTATGGCTACACCTTC. The rearrangement links TRBV27 to TRBJ1-2, with a tentative D call TRBD1 (6 bases). The V gene's germline CDR1 is MNHEY and CDR2 SMNVEV (reference sequence). The CDR3 contains 15 residues. The V end lost 6 bases, the J end lost 4 bases, and 18 bases lay between the germline ends.

The chain employs TRBV19 and TRBJ2-3, with 7 bases matching TRBD2. From germline, CDR1 is LNHDA and CDR2 SQIVND (reference sequence). The CDR3 extends over 14 amino acids. The junction had 3 bases not matched to a gene; V was cut back by 1 base and J by 5 bases. CDR3 protein: CASSIAGGGDTQYF. The DNA of the CDR3 is TGTGCCAGTAGTATAGCGGGGGGAGGAGATACGCAGTATTTT.

This clone was counted a single time. The chain recombines TRBV28 with TRBJ2-3; TRBD2 agrees at 12 bases. The CDR3 runs 17 residues. After removal of 2 bases from V and 3 bases from J, the junction contained 6 bases not matched to a gene. The germline V gene encodes CDR1 MDHEN and CDR2 SYDVKM. CDR3 amino acids: CASSLTSSGGATDTQYF. The CDR3 nucleotides are TGTGCCAGCAGTTTAACCTCTAGCGGGGGGGCGACAGATACGCAGTATTTT.

This rearrangement joins TRBV6-5 to TRBJ1-4; D perhaps matches TRBD1 (5 bases). Germline loops: CDR1 MNHEY, CDR2 SVGAGI. The CDR3 runs 13 residues. V gave up 11 bases and J gave up 3 bases, with 13 bases separating them. This chain's CDR3 is CAGRRGPNEKLFF. CDR3 DNA sequence: TGTGCCGGGCGGAGGGGTCCTAATGAAAAACTGTTTTTT.

This clone was seen only once. The chain links TRBV5-1 to TRBJ2-5; TRBD2 aligns across 10 bases. V trimming: 4 bases; J trimming: 0 bases; junction bases outside the gene matches: 3. There are 15 residues in the CDR3. Germline values: CDR1 SGHRS, CDR2 YFSETQ. The CDR3: CASSLSGGHQETQYF. Here the CDR3 DNA reads TGCGCCAGCAGCCTTAGCGGGGGGCACCAAGAGACCCAGTACTTC.

This CDR3 is CASSPSWEGSDTQYF. The CDR3 DNA reads as TGTGCCAGCAGCCCGTCGTGGGAAGGTTCAGATACGCAGTATTTT. This chain connects TRBV11-2 to TRBJ2-3; D remains unclear. V lost 5 bases, J lost 4 bases, and 16 bases lay in between. The CDR3 extends over 15 amino acids. Germline values: CDR1 SGHAT, CDR2 FQNNGV.

The rearrangement uses TRBV30 and TRBJ1-5, with D possibly being TRBD1 (6 bases). The ends were cut back, 1 base at V and 7 bases at J, with 14 bases in the middle. The CDR3 is 14 amino acids. The germline CDR1 and CDR2 sequences are GTSNPN and SVGIG (reference sequence). CDR3 residues: CAWSELRGGQPQHF. In DNA form, the CDR3 reads TGTGCCTGGAGTGAACTCAGGGGTGGCCAGCCCCAGCATTTT.

The CDR3 DNA reads TGTGCCAGCTCACCCGGACAGGGAAACGGGGAGCTGTTTTTT. The encoded protein is CASSPGQGNGELFF. The V gene is TRBV18, the J gene TRBJ2-2, with TRBD1 identical over 8 bases. V gave up 3 bases and J gave up 7 bases; unmatched junction bases: 4. CDR3 length equals 14 residues. Germline loops: CDR1 KGHSH, CDR2 LQKENI.

The chain is built from TRBV5-1 and TRBJ2-3; 8 bases fit TRBD2. This CDR3 has 16 residues. Germline V gene sequence: CDR1 SGHRS, CDR2 YFSETQ. V was clipped by 4 bases and J by 0 bases; unmatched bases: 7. CDR3 protein: CASSGWRGASTDTQYF. The DNA of the CDR3 is TGCGCCAGCAGCGGCTGGCGGGGGGCCAGCACAGATACGCAGTATTTT.

This chain joins TRBV18 and TRBJ1-3; D uncertain. The CDR3 spans 14 residues. Germline CDR1 and CDR2: KGHSH and LQKENI. Trimming left V 3 bases short and J 4 bases short, with 10 bases between. The DNA for the CDR3 is TGTGCCAGCTCACCGAGTTGGCAAGGAAACACCATATATTTT. It codes for CASSPSWQGNTIYF. Combining the CDR3 with reference TRBV18 and TRBJ1-3 gives the whole variable domain NAGVMQNPRHLVRRRGQEARLRCSPMKGHSHVYWYRQLPEEGLKFMVYLQKENIIDESGMPKERFSAEFPKEGPSILRIQQVVRGDSAAYFCASSPSWQGNTIYFGEGSWLTVV.

In its sample, this clone was seen a few times. This sequence joins TRBV18 and TRBJ1-5; TRBD1 aligns across 12 bases. The CDR3 spans 16 residues. Germline V lookup: CDR1 KGHSH, CDR2 LQKENI. The V and J ends lost 2 bases and 5 bases, in that order; junction bases with no gene match: 4. The CDR3 here is CASSPGTGGLDQPQHF. In nucleotides, the CDR3 is TGTGCCAGCTCACCAGGGACAGGGGGCTTAGATCAGCCCCAGCATTTT.

The chain joins TRBV21-1 to TRBJ1-1; the D segment call TRBD1 is taken from the table without a DNA check. TRBV21-1 is reported as a pseudogene. The CDR3 spans 16 residues. The DNA for the CDR3 is TGTGCCAGCAGCAACCCCTATCGACAAGGTGGTACTGAAGCTTTCTTT. It is translated as CASSNPYRQGGTEAFF.

This clone was observed a few times. The chain is built from TRBV6-6 and TRBJ1-5, with no clear D. V was shortened by 6 bases and J by 1 base, with 16 bases between the two germline ends. Germline CDR1 reads MNHNY; CDR2 reads SVGAGI (reference sequence). This CDR3 is built from 16 residues. CDR3 residues: CASSSQPFNSNQPQHF. The CDR3 bases are TGTGCCAGCAGCTCCCAACCTTTCAACAGCAATCAGCCCCAGCATTTT.